This T cell receptor (beta chain) emerged from a study of response to subunit inactivated influenza vaccine (dated by TCRdb to the late 2010s). Study-wide context: The study used deep quantitative T cell receptor repertoire profiling to track responses to a trivalent subunit inactivated influenza vaccine.

Inclusive of the bounding cysteine and phenylalanine, the CDR3 is 13 residues long. Just CDR3 DNA is preserved here, 39 bases in frame from base 1. The germline V gene (reference sequence) supplies CDR1 LGHDT and CDR2 YNNKEL. V sheds 0 bases and J sheds 6 bases, leaving 5 bases between their ends. Concerning this clonotype itself: Its specific antigen is unknown. The record has no base qualities; no much larger clone is one base away.

Library preparation used RT-PCR. TCRdb shows the sequencer as Illumina HiSeq 2500. TCRdb reprocessed the public reads (quality trimming at Q25 with fastp, clone calling with MiXCR) and kept in-frame beta chains. CDR3 protein sequences are deduplicated, and each keeps its most common genes and DNA. This sample comprises 650,000 to 850,000 distinct CDR3 sequences, around 13% of them detected only once. Jointly, the top ten make up approximately 6.5% of the sample. Broader findings and caveats from the paper: According to the authors, only a limited number of new T cells may be recruited by each seasonal influenza vaccination.

Here the sequenced sample was PBMCs from blood, taken less than 15 days before vaccination. The chain links TRBV3-1 with TRBJ2-2; no D gene can be assigned with confidence. This TCR came from a man in his fifties or sixties who received an inactivated influenza vaccine. Donor details come from another sample of the same person, matched by shared clones. CDR3 sequence: CASSQERSGELFF. The sequenced DNA is TGTGCCAGCAGCCAAGAAAGATCCGGGGAGCTGTTTTTT.